Described below is a single T cell receptor (beta chain) sequence and its context. What it binds is unknown. This sample was included in a study of cytomegalovirus exposure and HLA in healthy donors. Study-level background: Roughly 180 million T cells yielded 110 million or so unique TCR beta sequences in earlier analysis.

Trimming took off 4 bases at V and 4 bases at J, with 8 bases between the two ends. Germline loops: CDR1 SGHAT, CDR2 FQNNGV. This CDR3 spans 13 amino acids. Each donor's status was that of a healthy bone marrow donor. General study results and limits: Reports described diagnosis of cytomegalovirus status by the classifier as highly specific and sensitive.

13 Jbeta primers and 60 Vbeta primers were used for the PCR. Method: immunoSEQ multiplex PCR; TCRdb's copy keeps in-frame clones and lacks some. Of 80,000 or so clones listed, roughly 70% are singletons. Material: PBMCs. The clonotype comes from a man aged 55 to 70 in good health and CMV-seropositive. V gene TRBV11-2 combines with J gene TRBJ1-3; possibly TRBD1 for D (6 bases). In DNA, the CDR3 is TGTGCCAGCAGCTCCGGACAGGGAAACACCATATATTTT. Translating gives CASSSGQGNTIYF.